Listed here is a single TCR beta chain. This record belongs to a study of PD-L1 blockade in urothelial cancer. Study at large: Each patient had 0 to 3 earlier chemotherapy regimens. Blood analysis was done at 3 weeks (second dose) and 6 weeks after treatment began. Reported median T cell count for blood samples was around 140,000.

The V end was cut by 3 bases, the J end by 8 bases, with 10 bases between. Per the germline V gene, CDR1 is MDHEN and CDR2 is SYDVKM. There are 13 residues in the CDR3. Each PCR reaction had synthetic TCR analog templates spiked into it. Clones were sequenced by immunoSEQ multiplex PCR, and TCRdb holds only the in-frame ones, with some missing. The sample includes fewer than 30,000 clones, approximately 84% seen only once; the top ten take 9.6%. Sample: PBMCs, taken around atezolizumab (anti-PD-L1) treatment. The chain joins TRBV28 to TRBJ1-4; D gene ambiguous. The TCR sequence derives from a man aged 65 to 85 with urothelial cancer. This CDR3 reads CASSLVGSEKLFF. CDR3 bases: TGTGCCAGCAGTTTGGTGGGCAGCGAAAAACTGTTTTTT.